This TCR beta chain was recorded in a study of T-cell memory formation after mild COVID-19. Study-wide background: Largely donor-specific sequence clusters came from a couple of donors.

V lost 4 bases, J lost 7 bases, and 14 bases stayed unmatched. CDR1 KGHDR and CDR2 SFDVKD come from the germline V gene. The CDR3 is 17 residues long. This clonotype came up a few times. TCRdb recomputed calls from the 5' RACE reads with MiXCR, one row per CDR3 protein. Found here are fewer than 550,000 distinct CDR3 sequences, 20% of them singletons; the top ten hold around 8%. Sequences were obtained from PBMCs or a T cell subset sorted from them (not recorded which). The J gene is TRBJ1-2, the V gene TRBV24-1; TRBD1 aligns across 10 bases. This sequence was found in an adult woman who had mild COVID-19 (a few samples of this study predate the infection). Cell type and time point are not known. The CDR3 DNA reads TGTGCCACCAGTGACACCGGGACAGGGGCTGGGTCGACTGGCTACACCTTC. Translation gives CATSDTGTGAGSTGYTF.